These T cell receptor beta chains were read from a single sample in a study of OX40 agonist ivuxolimab in advanced cancers. Some clones are missing from TCRdb's copy, which holds only in-frame ones; the method was immunoSEQ multiplex PCR. The sample consists of 72,000 or so clones, almost 90% of them appearing once. The sample consisted of CD4+ or CD8+ T cells sorted from blood, taken in a trial of the OX40 agonist ivuxolimab. The source of these receptors is an adult with an advanced solid tumor such as melanoma, head and neck, liver or kidney cancer. Each CDR3 is given with its conserved first and last residue. Fields, in order: clone size, J gene, D gene, V gene, CDR3 protein, CDR3 DNA. A D gene is named only where the DNA matches it firmly. Only some rows state a clone size, as once, few, many or a class for expanded clones.

clone size: -
J gene: TRBJ2-2
D gene: -
V gene: TRBV28
CDR3 protein: CASTSLGSVNTGELFF
CDR3 DNA: TGTGCCAGCACCTCTTTGGGGAGCGTAAACACCGGGGAGCTGTTTTTT

clone size: -
J gene: TRBJ2-6
D gene: -
V gene: TRBV19
CDR3 protein: CASSPGSAWVSGANVLTF
CDR3 DNA: TGTGCCAGTAGCCCGGGAAGCGCCTGGGTGTCCGGGGCCAACGTCCTGACTTTC

clone size: once
J gene: TRBJ2-7
D gene: -
V gene: TRBV7-2
CDR3 protein: CASSPPGGEQYF
CDR3 DNA: TGTGCCAGCAGCCCCCCTGGGGGCGAGCAGTACTTC

clone size: -
J gene: TRBJ2-2
D gene: -
V gene: TRBV14
CDR3 protein: CASSQRATGELFF
CDR3 DNA: TGTGCCAGCAGCCAAAGGGCAACCGGGGAGCTGTTTTTT

clone size: -
J gene: TRBJ2-2
D gene: TRBD1
V gene: TRBV7-3
CDR3 protein: CASSSSAGTGNTGELFF
CDR3 DNA: TGTGCCAGCAGCTCTTCCGCCGGGACAGGGAACACCGGGGAGCTGTTTTTT

clone size: once
J gene: TRBJ1-4
D gene: -
V gene: TRBV5-1
CDR3 protein: CASSLGGMANEKLFF
CDR3 DNA: TGCGCCAGCAGCTTGGGGGGGATGGCTAATGAAAAACTGTTTTTT

clone size: few
J gene: TRBJ1-5
D gene: -
V gene: TRBV4-1
CDR3 protein: CASSQDSYQPQHF
CDR3 DNA: TGCGCCAGCAGCCAAGATTCCTATCAGCCCCAGCATTTT

clone size: -
J gene: TRBJ2-5
D gene: -
V gene: TRBV18
CDR3 protein: CASSLGLQETQYF
CDR3 DNA: TGTGCCAGCTCACTAGGGCTCCAAGAGACCCAGTACTTC

clone size: -
J gene: TRBJ1-6
D gene: -
V gene: TRBV7-3
CDR3 protein: CASSLNYNSPLHF
CDR3 DNA: TGTGCCAGCAGCTTAAACTATAATTCACCCCTCCACTTT

clone size: -
J gene: TRBJ2-2
D gene: -
V gene: TRBV10-3
CDR3 protein: CAISELVESGELFF
CDR3 DNA: TGTGCCATCAGTGAACTTGTTGAATCCGGGGAGCTGTTTTTT

clone size: -
J gene: TRBJ2-4
D gene: -
V gene: TRBV9
CDR3 protein: CASSTEVVGTHQYF
CDR3 DNA: TGTGCCAGCAGCACAGAAGTAGTGGGCACCCACCAGTACTTC

clone size: -
J gene: TRBJ1-6
D gene: -
V gene: TRBV5-4
CDR3 protein: CASSMYSGSNNSPLHF
CDR3 DNA: TGTGCCAGCAGTATGTACTCCGGGTCCAATAATTCACCCCTCCACTTT

clone size: -
J gene: TRBJ1-1
D gene: -
V gene: TRBV29-1
CDR3 protein: CSVAIRGTEAFF
CDR3 DNA: TGCAGCGTTGCCATTAGGGGGACTGAAGCTTTCTTT

clone size: once
J gene: TRBJ1-4
D gene: TRBD1
V gene: TRBV19
CDR3 protein: CASSPPDRDEKLFF
CDR3 DNA: TGTGCCAGTAGCCCTCCGGACAGGGACGAAAAACTGTTTTTT

clone size: -
J gene: TRBJ2-1
D gene: -
V gene: TRBV2
CDR3 protein: CASSGDGRGYNEQFF
CDR3 DNA: TGTGCCAGCAGTGGGGACGGGAGAGGCTACAATGAGCAGTTCTTC

clone size: -
J gene: TRBJ1-1
D gene: -
V gene: TRBV19
CDR3 protein: CASSIRGTEAFF
CDR3 DNA: TGTGCCAGTAGTATCCGGGGCACTGAAGCTTTCTTT

clone size: -
J gene: TRBJ1-1
D gene: TRBD1
V gene: TRBV2
CDR3 protein: CASSGTGGGVAFF
CDR3 DNA: TGTGCCAGCAGCGGGACAGGGGGAGGCGTAGCTTTCTTT

clone size: -
J gene: TRBJ2-5
D gene: -
V gene: TRBV7-7
CDR3 protein: CASSLGRGQETQYF
CDR3 DNA: TGTGCTAGCAGCTTAGGCAGGGGACAAGAGACCCAGTACTTC

clone size: -
J gene: TRBJ1-1
D gene: TRBD1
V gene: TRBV18
CDR3 protein: CASSPGQGGTEAFF
CDR3 DNA: TGTGCCAGCTCGCCGGGACAGGGGGGTACTGAAGCTTTCTTT

clone size: -
J gene: TRBJ1-4
D gene: TRBD1
V gene: TRBV30
CDR3 protein: CACPTGASVEKLFF
CDR3 DNA: TGTGCCTGTCCAACAGGGGCCTCTGTTGAAAAACTGTTTTTT

clone size: once
J gene: TRBJ1-5
D gene: -
V gene: TRBV19
CDR3 protein: CASSIGRGRPQHF
CDR3 DNA: TGTGCCAGTAGTATAGGACGGGGCCGGCCCCAGCATTTT

clone size: -
J gene: TRBJ2-7
D gene: -
V gene: TRBV18
CDR3 protein: CASSPAGRSYEQYF
CDR3 DNA: TGTGCCAGCTCACCGGCGGGACGCTCCTACGAGCAGTACTTC

clone size: -
J gene: TRBJ2-1
D gene: -
V gene: TRBV11-2
CDR3 protein: CASSSAVAGGNEQLF
CDR3 DNA: -

clone size: -
J gene: TRBJ2-1
D gene: -
V gene: TRBV6-5
CDR3 protein: CASSSHSNEQFF
CDR3 DNA: TGTGCCAGCAGTTCTCATAGCAATGAGCAGTTCTTC

clone size: -
J gene: TRBJ1-3
D gene: -
V gene: TRBV21-1
CDR3 protein: CASSKVPRTPAGNTIYF
CDR3 DNA: TGTGCCAGCAGCAAAGTCCCCCGGACCCCGGCTGGAAACACCATATATTTT

clone size: -
J gene: TRBJ1-2
D gene: -
V gene: TRBV5-8
CDR3 protein: CASSQDRYGGGYGYTF
CDR3 DNA: TGCGCCAGCAGCCAAGATCGTTATGGGGGAGGGTATGGCTACACCTTC

clone size: -
J gene: TRBJ1-2
D gene: -
V gene: TRBV6-1
CDR3 protein: CASSGYNSGDGYTF
CDR3 DNA: TGTGCCAGCAGTGGATACAACTCGGGGGATGGCTACACCTTC

clone size: -
J gene: TRBJ2-7
D gene: TRBD2
V gene: TRBV4-2
CDR3 protein: CASSPHRIAGDNEQYF
CDR3 DNA: TGTGCCAGCAGCCCCCATAGGATAGCGGGAGACAACGAGCAGTACTTC

clone size: few
J gene: TRBJ1-2
D gene: TRBD1
V gene: TRBV28
CDR3 protein: CASSGPDRGNYGYTF
CDR3 DNA: TGTGCCAGCAGTGGCCCCGACAGGGGTAACTATGGCTACACCTTC

clone size: -
J gene: TRBJ2-5
D gene: -
V gene: TRBV18
CDR3 protein: CASSTRDQETQYF
CDR3 DNA: TGTGCCAGCTCTACCCGGGATCAAGAGACCCAGTACTTC

clone size: -
J gene: TRBJ1-6
D gene: -
V gene: TRBV6-5
CDR3 protein: CASSYGGSNNSPLHF
CDR3 DNA: TGTGCCAGCAGTTACGGAGGGTCCAATAATTCACCCCTCCACTTT

clone size: -
J gene: TRBJ2-7
D gene: -
V gene: TRBV18
CDR3 protein: CASSPEPLGEQYF
CDR3 DNA: TGTGCCAGCTCACCGGAGCCTTTGGGCGAGCAGTACTTC

clone size: few
J gene: TRBJ1-5
D gene: -
V gene: TRBV7-4
CDR3 protein: CASSFAPGNQPQHF
CDR3 DNA: TGTGCCAGCAGCTTTGCCCCAGGCAATCAGCCCCAGCATTTT